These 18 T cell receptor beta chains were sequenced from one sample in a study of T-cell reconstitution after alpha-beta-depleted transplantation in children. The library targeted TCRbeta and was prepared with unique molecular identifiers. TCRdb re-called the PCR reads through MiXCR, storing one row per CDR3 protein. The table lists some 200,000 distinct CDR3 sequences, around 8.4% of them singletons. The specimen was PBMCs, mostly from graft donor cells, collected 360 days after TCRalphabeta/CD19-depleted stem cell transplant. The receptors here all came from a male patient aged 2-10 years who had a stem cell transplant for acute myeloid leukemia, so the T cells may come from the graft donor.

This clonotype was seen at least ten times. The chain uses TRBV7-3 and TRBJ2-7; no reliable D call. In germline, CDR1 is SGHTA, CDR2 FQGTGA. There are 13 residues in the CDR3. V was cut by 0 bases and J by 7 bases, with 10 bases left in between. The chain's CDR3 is CASSLTALSEQYF. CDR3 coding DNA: TGTGCCAGCAGCTTAACCGCACTGTCAGAGCAGTACTTC.

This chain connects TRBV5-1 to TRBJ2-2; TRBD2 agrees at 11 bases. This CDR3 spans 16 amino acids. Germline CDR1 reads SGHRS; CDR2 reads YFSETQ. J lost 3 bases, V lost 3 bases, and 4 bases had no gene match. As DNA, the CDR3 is TGCGCCAGCAGCTCACCGGGACTAGCGGACACCGGGGAGCTGTTTTTT. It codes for CASSSPGLADTGELFF.

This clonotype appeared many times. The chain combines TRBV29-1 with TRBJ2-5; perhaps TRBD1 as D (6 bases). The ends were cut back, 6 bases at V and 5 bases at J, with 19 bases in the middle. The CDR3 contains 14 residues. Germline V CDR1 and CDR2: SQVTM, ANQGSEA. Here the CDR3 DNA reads TGCAGCGTACCTCGAGGGGGAAGGACGGAGACCCAGTACTTC. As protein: CSVPRGGRTETQYF.

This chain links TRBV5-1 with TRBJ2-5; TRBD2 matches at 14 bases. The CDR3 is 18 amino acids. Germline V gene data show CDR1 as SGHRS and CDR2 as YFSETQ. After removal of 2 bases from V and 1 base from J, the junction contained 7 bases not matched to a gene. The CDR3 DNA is TGCGCCAGCAGCTTCACTGGACTAGCGGGGGGCCTCCAAGAGACCCAGTACTTC. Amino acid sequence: CASSFTGLAGGLQETQYF. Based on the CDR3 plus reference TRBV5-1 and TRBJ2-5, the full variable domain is KAGVTQTPRYLIKTRGQQVTLSCSPISGHRSVSWYQQTPGQGLQFLFEYFSETQRNKGNFPGRFSGRQFSNSRSEMNVSTLELGDSALYLCASSFTGLAGGLQETQYFGPGTRLLVL.

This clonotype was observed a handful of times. This chain's CDR3 is CAPGGAGYGYTF. CDR3 coding DNA: TGTGCCCCTGGGGGTGCGGGCTATGGCTACACCTTC. The V and J genes are TRBV7-9 and TRBJ1-2, with TRBD1 as a possible D gene (5 bases). V was clipped by 11 bases and J by 4 bases, with 14 bases between them. The CDR3 sequence is 12 residues long. Germline loops: CDR1 SEHNR, CDR2 FQNEAQ (reference sequence). The full variable domain, rest sourced from reference TRBV7-9 and TRBJ1-2, is DTGVSQNPRHKITKRGQNVTFRCDPISEHNRLYWYRQTLGQGPEFLTYFQNEAQLEKSRLLSDRFSAERPKGSFSTLEIQRTEQGDSAMYLCAPGGAGYGYTFGSGTRLTVV.

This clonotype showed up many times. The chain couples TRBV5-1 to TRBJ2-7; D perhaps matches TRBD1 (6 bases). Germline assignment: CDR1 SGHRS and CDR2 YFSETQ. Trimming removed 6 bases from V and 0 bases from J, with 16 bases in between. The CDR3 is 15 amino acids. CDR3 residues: CASKNPGTISYEQYF. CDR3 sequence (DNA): TGCGCCAGCAAAAATCCCGGGACAATCTCCTACGAGCAGTACTTC.

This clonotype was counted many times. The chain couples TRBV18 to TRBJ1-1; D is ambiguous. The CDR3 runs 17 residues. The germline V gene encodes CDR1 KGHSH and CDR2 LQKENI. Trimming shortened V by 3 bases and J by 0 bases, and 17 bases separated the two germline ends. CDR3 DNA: TGTGCCAGCTCACCCCCGGCGGGAGGAAGCATGAACACTGAAGCTTTCTTT. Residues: CASSPPAGGSMNTEAFF.

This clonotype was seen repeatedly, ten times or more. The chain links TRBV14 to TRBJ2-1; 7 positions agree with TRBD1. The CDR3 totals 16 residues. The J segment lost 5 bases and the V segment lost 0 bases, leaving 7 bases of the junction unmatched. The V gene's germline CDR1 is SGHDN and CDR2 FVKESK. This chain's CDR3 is CASSQDHRGRDNEQFF. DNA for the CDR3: TGTGCCAGCAGCCAAGATCACAGGGGAAGGGACAATGAGCAGTTCTTC.

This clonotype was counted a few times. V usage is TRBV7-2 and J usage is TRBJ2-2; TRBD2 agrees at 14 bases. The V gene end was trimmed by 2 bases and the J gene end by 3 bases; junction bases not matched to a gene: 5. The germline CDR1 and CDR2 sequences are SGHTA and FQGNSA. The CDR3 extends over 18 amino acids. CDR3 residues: CASSLRGLAGGYTGELFF. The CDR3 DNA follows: TGTGCCAGCAGCTTACGCGGACTAGCGGGGGGCTACACCGGGGAGCTGTTTTTT.

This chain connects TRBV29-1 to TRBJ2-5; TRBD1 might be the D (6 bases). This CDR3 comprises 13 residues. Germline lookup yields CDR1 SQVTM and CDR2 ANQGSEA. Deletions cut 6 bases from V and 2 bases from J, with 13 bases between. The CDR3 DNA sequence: TGCAGCGTGGAGCGGACAGTACAAGAGACCCAGTACTTC. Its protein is CSVERTVQETQYF.

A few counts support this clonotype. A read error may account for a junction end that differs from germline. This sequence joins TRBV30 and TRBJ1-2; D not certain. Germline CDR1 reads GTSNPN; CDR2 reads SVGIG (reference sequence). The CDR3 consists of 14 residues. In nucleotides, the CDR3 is TGTGCCTGGAGTAAAACCATATCTAATTATGGCTACACCTTC. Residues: CAWSKTISNYGYTF.

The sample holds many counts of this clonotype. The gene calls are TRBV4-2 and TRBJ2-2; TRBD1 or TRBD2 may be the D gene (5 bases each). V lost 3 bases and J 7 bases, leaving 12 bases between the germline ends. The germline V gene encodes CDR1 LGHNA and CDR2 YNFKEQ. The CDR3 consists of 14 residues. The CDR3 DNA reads TGTGCCAGCAGCCAGGCACCTGGGGGCGGGGAGCTGTTTTTT. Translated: CASSQAPGGGELFF.

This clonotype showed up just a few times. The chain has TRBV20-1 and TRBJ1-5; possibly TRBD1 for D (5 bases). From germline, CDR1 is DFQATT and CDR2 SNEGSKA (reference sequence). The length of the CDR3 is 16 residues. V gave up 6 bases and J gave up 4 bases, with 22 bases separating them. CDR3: CSAPPGGSGLNQPQHF. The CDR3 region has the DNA TGCAGTGCCCCACCTGGGGGGAGCGGCTTAAATCAGCCCCAGCATTTT.

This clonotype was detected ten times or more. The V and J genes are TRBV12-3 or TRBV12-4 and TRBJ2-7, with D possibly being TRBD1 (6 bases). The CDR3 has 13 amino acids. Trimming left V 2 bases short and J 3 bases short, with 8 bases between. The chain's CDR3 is CASSLNRVYEQYV. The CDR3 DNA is TGTGCCAGCAGTTTAAACAGGGTCTACGAGCAGTACGTC.

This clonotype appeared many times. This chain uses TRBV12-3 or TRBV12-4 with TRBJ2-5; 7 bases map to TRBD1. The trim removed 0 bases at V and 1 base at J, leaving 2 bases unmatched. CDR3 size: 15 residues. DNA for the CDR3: TGTGCCAGCAGTTTAGCATGGGACAGCCAAGAGACCCAGTACTTC. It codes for CASSLAWDSQETQYF.

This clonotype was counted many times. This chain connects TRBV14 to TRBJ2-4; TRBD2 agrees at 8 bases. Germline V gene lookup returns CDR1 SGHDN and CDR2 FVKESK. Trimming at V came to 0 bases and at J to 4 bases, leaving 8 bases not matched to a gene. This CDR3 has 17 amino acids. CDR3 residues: CASSQEFSGKLKNIQYF. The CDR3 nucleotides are TGTGCCAGCAGCCAAGAATTTAGCGGGAAATTGAAAAACATTCAGTACTTC.

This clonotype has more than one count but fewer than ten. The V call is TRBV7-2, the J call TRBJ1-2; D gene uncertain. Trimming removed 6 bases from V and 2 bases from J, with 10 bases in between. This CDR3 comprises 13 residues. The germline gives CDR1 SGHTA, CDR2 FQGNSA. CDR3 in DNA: TGTGCCAGCAGATCAACAGCGAACTATGGCTACACCTTC. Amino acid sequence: CASRSTANYGYTF.

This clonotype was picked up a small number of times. The CDR3 reads CASSTTGPYEQYF. CDR3 DNA sequence: TGCGCCAGCAGCACCACGGGACCCTACGAGCAGTACTTC. V and J are TRBV5-1 and TRBJ2-7; the D gene could be TRBD1 or TRBD2 (5 bases each). V was clipped by 4 bases and J by 2 bases, with 10 bases between them. This CDR3 is 13 amino acids long. Germline V lookup: CDR1 SGHRS, CDR2 YFSETQ.